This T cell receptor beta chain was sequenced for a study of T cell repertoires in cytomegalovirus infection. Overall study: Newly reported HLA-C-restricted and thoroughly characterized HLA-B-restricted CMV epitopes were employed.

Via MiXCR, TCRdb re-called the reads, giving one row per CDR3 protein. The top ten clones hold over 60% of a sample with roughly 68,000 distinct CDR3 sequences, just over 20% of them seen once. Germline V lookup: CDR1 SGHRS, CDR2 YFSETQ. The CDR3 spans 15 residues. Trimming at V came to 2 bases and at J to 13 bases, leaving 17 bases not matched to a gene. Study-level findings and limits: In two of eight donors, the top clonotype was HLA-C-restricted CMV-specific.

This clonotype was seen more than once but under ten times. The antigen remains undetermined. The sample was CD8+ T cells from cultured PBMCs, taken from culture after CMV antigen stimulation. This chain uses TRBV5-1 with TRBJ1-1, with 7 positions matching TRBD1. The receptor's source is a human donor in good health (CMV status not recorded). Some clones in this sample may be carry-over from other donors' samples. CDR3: CASSFDRVTPVKLFF. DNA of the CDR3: TGCGCCAGCAGCTTTGACAGGGTCACCCCCGTGAAGCTTTTCTTT. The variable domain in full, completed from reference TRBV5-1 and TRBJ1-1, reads KAGVTQTPRYLIKTRGQQVTLSCSPISGHRSVSWYQQTPGQGLQFLFEYFSETQRNKGNFPGRFSGRQFSNSRSEMNVSTLELGDSALYLCASSFDRVTPVKLFFGQGTRLTVV.